The 8 T cell receptor beta chains presented below share a single source sample, sequenced in a study of shared clonotypes between healthy human individuals. Profiled with immunoSEQ multiplex PCR; TCRdb holds only in-frame clones, not every one. The sample lists about 2 million clones; 95% were seen once. The sample comprised naive CD4+ T cells sorted from blood. As to subset: CD45RA+ positively selected. The receptor source for this set is a young man in good health.

This rearrangement joins TRBV6-5 to TRBJ1-6; 7 bases agree with TRBD1. This CDR3 comprises 14 residues. The germline V gene encodes CDR1 MNHEY and CDR2 SVGAGI. The trim removed 6 bases at V and 10 bases at J, leaving 9 bases unmatched. The CDR3 DNA sequence: TGTGCCAGCAGGAACACAGGGGAGGGCTCACCCCTCCACTTT. Translation: CASRNTGEGSPLHF.

V usage is TRBV5-1 and J usage is TRBJ2-3; perhaps TRBD2 as D (5 bases). The V end was cut by 1 base, the J end by 2 bases, with 8 bases between. From germline, CDR1 is SGHRS and CDR2 YFSETQ. The CDR3 runs to 14 residues. CDR3 residues: CASSLRTYTDTQYF. CDR3 DNA: TGCGCCAGCAGCTTGAGGACTTACACAGATACGCAGTATTTT.

This clone was picked up one time. The CDR3 is CASSYGTGGNTIYF. Here the CDR3 DNA reads TGTGCCAGCAGTTATGGGACAGGGGGAAACACCATATATTTT. V usage is TRBV28 and J usage is TRBJ1-3; 9 positions match TRBD1. The germline V gene has CDR1 MDHEN and CDR2 SYDVKM. V lost 4 bases and J lost 4; bases outside the gene matches: 2. The CDR3 is 14 amino acids.

This rearrangement joins TRBV14 to TRBJ1-2; no clear D. V shed 0 bases and J shed 0 bases, with 14 bases lying between them. Per germline, CDR1 SGHDN and CDR2 FVKESK. The CDR3 has 17 amino acids. CDR3 loop: CASSQDYREGSNYGYTF. In nucleotides, the CDR3 is TGTGCCAGCAGCCAAGATTATAGGGAAGGATCTAACTATGGCTACACCTTC.

As to this clone: In the same sample, other DNA sequences code for this CDR3. The chain couples TRBV10-3 to TRBJ2-7; 7 bases align to TRBD1. CDR1 is ENHRY, CDR2 SYGVKD, per germline. The CDR3 has 14 amino acids. Unmatched junction bases numbered 7, after V lost 6 bases and J lost 2 bases. The CDR3 DNA reads TGTGCCATCAGAAACCGGGACAGCCCCTACGAGCAGTACTTC. Translating it yields CAIRNRDSPYEQYF.

The chain carries TRBV6-4 and TRBJ2-2, with D possibly TRBD2 on 6 matching bases. This CDR3 comprises 15 residues. Germline V gives CDR1 MRHNA, CDR2 SNTAGT. V was shortened by 3 bases and J by 0 bases, with 8 bases between the two germline ends. CDR3 amino acids: CASSEGGANTGELFF. Written as DNA, the CDR3 is TGTGCCAGCAGTGAAGGAGGGGCGAACACCGGGGAGCTGTTTTTT.

The chain joins TRBV30 to TRBJ2-7; D gene uncertain. Trimming stripped 0 bases from V and 7 bases from J, with 16 bases between. From germline, CDR1 is GTSNPN and CDR2 SVGIG (reference sequence). The CDR3 consists of 14 residues. CDR3 DNA: TGTGCCTGGAGTGTGAAGTCCCCACCTTGGGAGCAGTACTTC. Residues: CAWSVKSPPWEQYF.

This rearrangement joins TRBV7-9 to TRBJ2-4; D could derive from TRBD1 or TRBD2 (5 bases each). V was shortened by 1 base and J by 1 base, with 14 bases between the two germline ends. This CDR3 is built from 17 residues. The V gene's germline CDR1 is SEHNR and CDR2 FQNEAQ (reference sequence). The CDR3 coding sequence is TGTGCCAGCAGCTTAGTTGGGGCCGGGGAGGCCAAAAACATTCAGTACTTC. It is translated as CASSLVGAGEAKNIQYF.